The 6 T cell receptor beta chains presented below share a single source sample, sequenced in a study of CD8+CD57+ T cells in acquired aplastic anemia. TCR beta VDJ and CDR3 were profiled, and genomic DNA was the template. TCRdb independently ran MiXCR on the reads; one entry per CDR3 protein. The sample lists more than 150,000 distinct CDR3 sequences; roughly half were seen once. Sequencing was performed on sorted CD4+, CD8+, or CD8+CD57+ T cells (not recorded which) from PBMCs. These receptors all come from a human donor in good health.

The V call is TRBV20-1, the J call TRBJ2-5; D may be TRBD1 or TRBD2 (7 bases each). The germline V gene has CDR1 DFQATT and CDR2 SNEGSKA (reference sequence). V was pared by 0 bases and J by 2 bases, with 13 bases between. The CDR3 is 15 residues long. The CDR3 loop is CSARDPRGGQETQYF. The CDR3 DNA reads as TGCAGTGCTAGAGATCCCAGGGGGGGGCAAGAGACCCAGTACTTC.

The rearrangement joins TRBV7-6 to TRBJ2-7; 8 positions match TRBD2. This CDR3 region has 15 residues. Per the germline V gene, CDR1 is SGHVS and CDR2 is FNYEAQ. The V gene end was trimmed by 5 bases and the J gene end by 7 bases; junction bases not matched to a gene: 13. CDR3 DNA sequence: TGTGCCAGCAGCAGCGGACTAGCTGTTTTTGTGGAGCAGTACTTC. Residues: CASSSGLAVFVEQYF. The whole variable domain, filled in from reference TRBV7-6 and TRBJ2-7, reads GAGVSQSPRYKVTKRGQDVALRCDPISGHVSLYWYRQALGQGPEFLTYFNYEAQQDKSGLPNDRFSAERPEGSISTLTIQRTEQRDSAMYRCASSSGLAVFVEQYFGPGTRLTVT.

The chain combines TRBV5-5 with TRBJ2-7, with 13 bases matching TRBD2. Germline assignment: CDR1 SGHKS and CDR2 YYEKEE (reference sequence). CDR3 length: 15 amino acids. Trimming removed 2 bases from V and 3 bases from J; junction bases left unmatched: 2. This CDR3 reads CASSFRLAGGYEQYF. Written as DNA, the CDR3 is TGTGCCAGCAGCTTCAGACTAGCGGGGGGCTACGAGCAGTACTTC.

The chain uses TRBV10-1 and TRBJ2-5, with D unclear. The CDR3 totals 13 residues. The V gene's germline CDR1 is WNHNN and CDR2 SYGVQD (reference sequence). The V end was cut by 2 bases, the J end by 5 bases, with 9 bases between. The CDR3 reads CASSEGRDETQYF. The CDR3 region has the DNA TGCGCCAGCAGTGAGGGGCGAGATGAGACCCAGTACTTC.

J is TRBJ2-5 and V is TRBV7-3, with D unclear. The V end lost 2 bases, the J end lost 5 bases, and 12 bases lay between the germline ends. Per the germline V gene, CDR1 is SGHTA and CDR2 is FQGTGA. The CDR3 covers 14 residues. The CDR3 DNA is TGTGCCAGCAGCTTAGGTTCGGTAGGGGAGACCCAGTACTTC. Residues: CASSLGSVGETQYF.

This clonotype was found a few times. V gene TRBV27 combines with J gene TRBJ1-2, with TRBD1 identical over 7 bases. Germline trimming cut 5 bases from V and 4 bases from J; bases unmatched to any gene: 1. CDR3 length: 12 amino acids. Per the germline V gene, CDR1 is MNHEY and CDR2 is SMNVEV (reference sequence). CDR3 residues: CASSAGGYGYTF. CDR3 bases: TGTGCCAGCAGTGCAGGGGGCTATGGCTACACCTTC.